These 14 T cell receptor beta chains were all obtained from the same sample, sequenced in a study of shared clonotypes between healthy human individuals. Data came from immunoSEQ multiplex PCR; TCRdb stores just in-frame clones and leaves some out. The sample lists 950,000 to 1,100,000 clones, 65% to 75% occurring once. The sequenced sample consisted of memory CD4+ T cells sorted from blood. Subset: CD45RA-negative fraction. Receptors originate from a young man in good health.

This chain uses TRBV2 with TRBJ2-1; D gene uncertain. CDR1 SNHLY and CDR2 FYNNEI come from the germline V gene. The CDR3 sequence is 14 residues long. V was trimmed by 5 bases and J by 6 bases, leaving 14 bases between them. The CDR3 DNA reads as TGTGCCAGCAGTTTCCCGACCCTACTCAATGAGCAGTTCTTC. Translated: CASSFPTLLNEQFF.

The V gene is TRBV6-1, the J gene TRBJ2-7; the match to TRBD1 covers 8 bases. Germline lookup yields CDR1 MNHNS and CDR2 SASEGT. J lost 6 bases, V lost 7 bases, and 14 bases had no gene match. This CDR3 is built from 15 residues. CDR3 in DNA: TGTGCCAGCACCGAAAGGGGTACAGGGGGGAGCGAGCAGTACTTC. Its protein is CASTERGTGGSEQYF.

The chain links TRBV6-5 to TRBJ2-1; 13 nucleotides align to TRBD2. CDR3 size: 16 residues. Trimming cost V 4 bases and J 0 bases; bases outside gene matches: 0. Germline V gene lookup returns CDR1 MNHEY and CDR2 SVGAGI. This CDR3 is CASSWTSGGSYNEQFF. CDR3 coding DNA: TGTGCCAGCAGTTGGACTAGCGGGGGCTCCTACAATGAGCAGTTCTTC.

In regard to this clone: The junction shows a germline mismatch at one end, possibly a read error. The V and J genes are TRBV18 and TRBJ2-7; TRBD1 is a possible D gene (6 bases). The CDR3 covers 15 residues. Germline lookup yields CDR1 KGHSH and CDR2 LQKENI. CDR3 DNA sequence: TGTGCCAGCTCACCAGCGAACAGGGATCCAAGCGAGGAGTACTTC. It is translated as CASSPANRDPSEEYF.

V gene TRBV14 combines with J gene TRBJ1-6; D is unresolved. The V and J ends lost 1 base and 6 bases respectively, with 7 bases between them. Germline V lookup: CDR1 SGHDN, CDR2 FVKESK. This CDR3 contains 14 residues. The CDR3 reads CASSQGVTNSPLHF. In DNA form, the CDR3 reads TGTGCCAGCAGCCAAGGGGTTACTAATTCACCCCTCCACTTT.

As DNA, the CDR3 is TGTGCCAGTAGTATCTGGAGGTCGTCTGGGGCCAACGTCCTGACTTTC. Translated: CASSIWRSSGANVLTF. J is TRBJ2-6 and V is TRBV19; maybe TRBD2 (5 bases). The V gene's germline CDR1 is LNHDA and CDR2 SQIVND (reference sequence). Trimming shortened V by 3 bases and J by 1 base, and 10 bases separated the two germline ends. The CDR3 sequence is 16 residues long. The entire variable domain, with the rest obtained from reference TRBV19 and TRBJ2-6, is as follows: DGGITQSPKYLFRKEGQNVTLSCEQNLNHDAMYWYRQDPGQGLRLIYYSQIVNDFQKGDIAEGYSVSREKKESFPLTVTSAQKNPTAFYLCASSIWRSSGANVLTFGAGSRLTVL.

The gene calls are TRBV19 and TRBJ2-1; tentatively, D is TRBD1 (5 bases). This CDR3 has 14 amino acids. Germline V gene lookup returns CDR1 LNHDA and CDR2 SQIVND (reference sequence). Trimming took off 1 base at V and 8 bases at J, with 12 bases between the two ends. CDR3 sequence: CASSIGTPGDEQFF. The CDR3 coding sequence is TGTGCCAGTAGTATAGGGACACCGGGCGATGAGCAGTTCTTC.

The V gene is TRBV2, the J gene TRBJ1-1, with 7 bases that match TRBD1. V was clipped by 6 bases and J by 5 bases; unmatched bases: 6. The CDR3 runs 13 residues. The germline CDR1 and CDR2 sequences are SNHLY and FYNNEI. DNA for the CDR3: TGTGCCAGCAGAGCTACAGGGGTTACTGAAGCTTTCTTT. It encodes CASRATGVTEAFF.

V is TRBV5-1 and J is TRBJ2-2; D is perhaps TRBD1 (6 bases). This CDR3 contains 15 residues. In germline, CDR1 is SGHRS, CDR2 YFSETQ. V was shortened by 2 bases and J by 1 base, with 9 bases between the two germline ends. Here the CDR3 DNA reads TGCGCCAGCAGCTTTACGGGACAGAACACCGGGGAGCTGTTTTTT. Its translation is CASSFTGQNTGELFF.

CDR3 protein: CASSLGVGGRGTEAFF. The DNA for the CDR3 is TGCGCCAGCAGCTTGGGTGTTGGGGGCAGAGGCACTGAAGCTTTCTTT. The rearrangement joins TRBV5-1 to TRBJ1-1, with D perhaps matching TRBD1 (6 bases). Per germline, CDR1 SGHRS and CDR2 YFSETQ. This CDR3 region has 16 residues. Trimming took 0 bases from V and 4 from J, leaving 16 bases between them. Supplemented by reference TRBV5-1 and TRBJ1-1, the full variable domain reads KAGVTQTPRYLIKTRGQQVTLSCSPISGHRSVSWYQQTPGQGLQFLFEYFSETQRNKGNFPGRFSGRQFSNSRSEMNVSTLELGDSALYLCASSLGVGGRGTEAFFGQGTRLTVV.

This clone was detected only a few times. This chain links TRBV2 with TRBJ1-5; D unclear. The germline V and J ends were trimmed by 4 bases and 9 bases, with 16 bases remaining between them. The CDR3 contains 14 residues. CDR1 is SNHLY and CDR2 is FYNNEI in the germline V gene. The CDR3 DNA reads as TGTGCCAGCAGTGGCGCCGGCATAATTGGGCCCCAGCATTTT. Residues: CASSGAGIIGPQHF. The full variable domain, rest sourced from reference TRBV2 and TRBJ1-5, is EPEVTQTPSHQVTQMGQEVILRCVPISNHLYFYWYRQILGQKVEFLVSFYNNEISEKSEIFDDQFSVERPDGSNFTLKIRSTKLEDSAMYFCASSGAGIIGPQHFGDGTRLSIL.

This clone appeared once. In DNA form, the CDR3 reads TGTGCCACCAGCAGACGGGACGGCCGGGAGGAGCAGTACTTC. Protein sequence: CATSRRDGREEQYF. The chain carries TRBV15 and TRBJ2-7; TRBD2 is a possible D gene (6 bases). CDR1 is LNHNV, CDR2 YYDKDF, per germline (reference sequence). The CDR3 totals 14 residues. V lost 2 bases and J lost 7, with 15 bases in between.

Here the CDR3 reads CASSLDRVMNTEAFF. CDR3 in DNA: TGCGCCAGCAGCTTGGACAGGGTAATGAACACTGAAGCTTTCTTT. The rearrangement links TRBV5-1 to TRBJ1-1, with a tentative D call TRBD1 (6 bases). Trimming took off 0 bases at V and 0 bases at J, with 9 bases between the two ends. In germline, CDR1 is SGHRS, CDR2 YFSETQ. The CDR3 covers 15 residues. The full variable domain, its missing parts supplied by reference TRBV5-1 and TRBJ1-1, is KAGVTQTPRYLIKTRGQQVTLSCSPISGHRSVSWYQQTPGQGLQFLFEYFSETQRNKGNFPGRFSGRQFSNSRSEMNVSTLELGDSALYLCASSLDRVMNTEAFFGQGTRLTVV.

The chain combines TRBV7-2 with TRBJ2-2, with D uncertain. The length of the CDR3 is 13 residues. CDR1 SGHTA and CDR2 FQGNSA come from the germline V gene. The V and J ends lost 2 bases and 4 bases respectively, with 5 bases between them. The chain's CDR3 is CASSLKITGELFF. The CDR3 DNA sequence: TGTGCCAGCAGCTTAAAAATCACCGGGGAGCTGTTTTTT.